This T cell receptor (beta chain) was identified during a study of cytomegalovirus exposure and HLA in healthy donors. Study details: A data release that came early held roughly 80 million unique TCRs from HLA-typed donors. Regarding the study as a whole: Immune exposure information comprised only CMV serostatus.

This clone was observed a few times. Its target is not known. Both 60 Vbeta primers and 13 Jbeta primers went into the PCR. TCRdb keeps only in-frame clones here, not all; method: immunoSEQ multiplex PCR. The table has about 190,000 clones, 85% seen once. The sample was PBMCs. This receptor was identified in a boy under 10 years old in good health and CMV-seronegative.

The CDR3 DNA reads as TGTGCCACCAGCGTGGAGAGGGTGAACACCGGGGAGCTGTTTTTT. Protein product: CATSVERVNTGELFF. The chain uses TRBV15 and TRBJ2-2; TRBD2 might be the D (5 bases). The germline CDR1 and CDR2 sequences are LNHNV and YYDKDF (reference sequence). The CDR3 has 15 residues. V was cut by 5 bases and J by 1 base, with 11 bases left in between.